This TCR beta chain appears in the sequencing data of a study of T cell changes during pregnancy in multiple sclerosis. Trimming took off 6 bases at V and 4 bases at J, with 12 bases between the two ends. Per the germline V gene, CDR1 is SNHLY and CDR2 is FYNNEI. This CDR3 spans 13 amino acids. The assay was immunoSEQ multiplex PCR, and TCRdb's table has in-frame clones only and misses some. Seen here are some 140,000 clones, roughly 97% observed once, and the top ten hold over 0.35%. This TCR was sampled from a female donor with multiple sclerosis, enrolled in a pregnancy study. Sequenced here: peripheral blood, sampled after pregnancy. The gene calls are TRBV2 and TRBJ1-1, with D unresolved. The CDR3 DNA reads TGTGCCAGCAGAATAACGGAGGGCACTGAAGCTTTCTTT. Its translation: CASRITEGTEAFF. Combining the CDR3 with reference TRBV2 and TRBJ1-1 gives the whole variable domain EPEVTQTPSHQVTQMGQEVILRCVPISNHLYFYWYRQILGQKVEFLVSFYNNEISEKSEIFDDQFSVERPDGSNFTLKIRSTKLEDSAMYFCASRITEGTEAFFGQGTRLTVV.